The TCR beta chain described here comes from a study of lymphopenia after photon versus proton radiotherapy. Study observations and caveats: Post-nadir diversity loss with photons came from oligoclonal expansion, particularly CD8+ Temra cells. Proton therapy kept repertoires fairly stable, unlike photons, which gained effector/memory cells. Post-nadir TCR diversity decline inversely tracked overall survival among those who died.

Assay used: immunoSEQ multiplex PCR; TCRdb lists only in-frame clones, some missing. The sample consists of 65,000 to 70,000 clones, about nine tenths of them appearing once. Of note for this clone: Its antigen is unidentified.

The source is a woman in her seventies with pancreatic cancer. The specimen comprised peripheral blood, sampled from a patient treated with photon-based radiotherapy.

The CDR3, as DNA: TGTGCCAGCAGCTTAGGTTGGGGTGGGAGTGTCGACAATGAGCAGTTCTTC. Residues: CASSLGWGGSVDNEQFF. The rearrangement links TRBV7-6 to TRBJ2-1, with D maybe TRBD2 (5 bases). The CDR3 extends over 17 amino acids. Germline V gene lookup returns CDR1 SGHVS and CDR2 FNYEAQ. With 1 base removed from V and 5 bases from J, the gap between germline ends came to 18 bases.